One sample yielded the 27 T cell receptor beta chains listed below, sequenced in a study of cytomegalovirus exposure and HLA in healthy donors. The PCR ran on 60 Vbeta and 13 Jbeta primers. The assay was immunoSEQ multiplex PCR, and TCRdb's table has in-frame clones only and misses some. Recorded for this sample: over 100,000 clones. Specimen: PBMCs. Every receptor here comes from a middle-aged woman in good health and CMV-seropositive.

The V call is TRBV5-1, the J call TRBJ2-5, with TRBD2 matching 14 bases. The end of the DNA fits TRBJ2-7 better, so the J call may be wrong. The CDR3 totals 15 residues. Per the germline V gene, CDR1 is SGHRS and CDR2 is YFSETQ. The CDR3 DNA reads as TGCGCCAGCAGCGCGGGACTAGCGGGAGTCTACGAGCAGTACTTC. Translated: CASSAGLAGVYEQYF.

V usage is TRBV10-2 and J usage is TRBJ2-2; 9 bases map to TRBD2. After removal of 0 bases from V and 2 bases from J, the junction contained 1 base not matched to a gene. The germline CDR1 and CDR2 sequences are WSHSY and SAAADI. The CDR3 extends over 16 amino acids. CDR3 bases: TGCGCCAGCAGTGAGTCCCTAGCGGGAAACACCGGGGAGCTGTTTTTT. Amino acids: CASSESLAGNTGELFF.

This chain joins TRBV7-2 and TRBJ2-5; 7 bases are shared with TRBD2. Looked up from germline, CDR1 is SGHTA and CDR2 is FQGNSA. Trimming took 1 base from V and 6 from J; bases not matched to a gene: 11. The CDR3 has 16 amino acids. The CDR3 DNA reads as TGTGCCAGCAGCTTAGAAAGCGGGGCGGTTAGGAAGACCCAGTACTTC. Amino acids: CASSLESGAVRKTQYF.

Written as DNA, the CDR3 is TGTGCCAGCAGTTTACTCGACAGCCGTGGGACCCAGTACTTC. Amino acids: CASSLLDSRGTQYF. The J gene is TRBJ2-5, the V gene TRBV6-5, with D possibly TRBD1 on 5 matching bases. Trimming removed 4 bases at V and 7 bases at J, with 16 bases between. The CDR3 runs 14 residues. Per the germline V gene, CDR1 is MNHEY and CDR2 is SVGAGI.

The chain is built from TRBV11-2 and TRBJ1-4; possible D gene TRBD1, 6 bases. The V end lost 5 bases, the J end lost 7 bases, and 20 bases lay between the germline ends. Germline lookup yields CDR1 SGHAT and CDR2 FQNNGV. The CDR3 consists of 16 residues. CDR3 sequence reads: CASSPIGQGWSEKLFF. CDR3 coding DNA: TGTGCCAGCAGCCCCATCGGGCAGGGGTGGAGTGAAAAACTGTTTTTT.

J is TRBJ2-3 and V is TRBV11-3; TRBD1 matches at 9 bases. The germline gives CDR1 SGHNT, CDR2 YENEEA. The length of the CDR3 is 20 residues. J lost 0 bases, V lost 5 bases, and 18 bases had no gene match. The CDR3 protein is CASSAHPWDRESTSTDTQYF. CDR3 DNA: TGTGCCAGCAGCGCTCACCCATGGGACAGGGAAAGCACTAGCACAGATACGCAGTATTTT.

The chain couples TRBV11-2 to TRBJ2-2; TRBD2 matches at 7 bases. The germline V gene has CDR1 SGHAT and CDR2 FQNNGV. Trimming cost V 1 base and J 9 bases; bases outside gene matches: 5. The CDR3 runs 14 residues. The CDR3 DNA sequence: TGTGCCAGCAGCTTAGTGGTGGGAGGGTGGGAGCTGTTTTTT. This gives the protein CASSLVVGGWELFF.

The chain carries TRBV10-3 and TRBJ2-1; D is possibly TRBD2 (6 bases). The V end lost 4 bases, the J end lost 2 bases, and 9 bases lay between the germline ends. Germline V gives CDR1 ENHRY, CDR2 SYGVKD. This CDR3 has 14 amino acids. CDR3 bases: TGTGCCATCAGTGGTGGGGGGACCTACAATGAGCAGTTCTTC. Its protein is CAISGGGTYNEQFF.

The V gene is TRBV27, the J gene TRBJ1-5; perhaps TRBD1 as D (5 bases). CDR3 length equals 13 residues. The V and J ends lost 3 bases and 6 bases respectively, with 9 bases between them. The germline CDR1 and CDR2 sequences are MNHEY and SMNVEV (reference sequence). In DNA, the CDR3 is TGTGCCAGCAGTTTGGGGGGAGGTCAGCCCCAGCATTTT. Its protein product is CASSLGGGQPQHF.

Notes on this clone: This CDR3 is also generated by other DNA sequences in the sample. Written as DNA, the CDR3 is TGTGCCAGCAGTCCCGGGACAGCTAACACTGAAGCTTTCTTT. Protein sequence: CASSPGTANTEAFF. The rearrangement uses TRBV27 and TRBJ1-1; 7 bases agree with TRBD1. V shed 5 bases and J 2 bases; nucleotides not matched to a gene: 5. The CDR3 is 14 residues long. Germline CDR1 MNHEY, CDR2 SMNVEV (reference sequence).

The rearrangement links TRBV7-9 to TRBJ1-2; tentative D call: TRBD1 (5 bases). The V end lost 1 base, the J end lost 9 bases, and 18 bases lay between the germline ends. Germline CDR1 reads SEHNR; CDR2 reads FQNEAQ (reference sequence). This CDR3 contains 15 residues. CDR3 amino acids: CASSLVGGGGGSYTF. The CDR3 DNA follows: TGTGCCAGCAGCTTAGTCGGGGGAGGTGGTGGGAGCTACACCTTC.

This chain joins TRBV7-3 and TRBJ2-7, with TRBD2 identical over 9 bases. With V trimmed by 5 bases and J by 4 bases, 9 bases remained unmatched. The germline CDR1 and CDR2 sequences are SGHTA and FQGTGA. The CDR3 runs to 15 residues. The CDR3 coding sequence is TGTGCCAGCAGCCCGCAGGGGCGGGAGGGGTACGAGCAGTACTTC. Translating it yields CASSPQGREGYEQYF. The variable domain in full, with the rest retrieved from reference TRBV7-3 and TRBJ2-7, is GAGVSQTPSNKVTEKGKYVELRCDPISGHTALYWYRQSLGQGPEFLIYFQGTGAADDSGLPNDRFFAVRPEGSVSTLKIQRTERGDSAVYLCASSPQGREGYEQYFGPGTRLTVT.

The CDR3 reads CASSEVGSRDSYEQYF. CDR3 coding DNA: TGTGCCAGCAGTGAGGTAGGGAGCAGAGATTCCTACGAGCAGTACTTC. This sequence joins TRBV25-1 and TRBJ2-7; TRBD2 might be the D (5 bases). The CDR3 runs to 16 residues. Germline V CDR1 and CDR2: MGHDK, SYGVNS. The V end lost 3 bases, the J end lost 1 base, and 16 bases lay between the germline ends.

The rearrangement joins TRBV15 to TRBJ2-1; 8 nucleotides align to TRBD2. The trim removed 5 bases at V and 11 bases at J, leaving 20 bases unmatched. The germline V gene encodes CDR1 LNHNV and CDR2 YYDKDF (reference sequence). The CDR3 contains 17 residues. This CDR3 reads CATSGSPMDTSGGKQFF. The CDR3 region has the DNA TGTGCCACCAGCGGGTCACCAATGGATACTAGCGGAGGGAAGCAGTTCTTC.

The J gene is TRBJ2-2, the V gene TRBV9; 16 nucleotides line up with TRBD2. CDR3 length: 20 residues. In germline, CDR1 is SGDLS, CDR2 YYNGEE. V lost 0 bases and J lost 3; bases outside the gene matches: 8. The chain's CDR3 is CASSVALGLAGGRDTGELFF. CDR3 nucleotide sequence: TGTGCCAGCAGCGTAGCTTTGGGACTAGCGGGAGGGCGTGACACCGGGGAGCTGTTTTTT.

This rearrangement joins TRBV28 to TRBJ2-1; TRBD2 matches 11 bases. The germline V gene encodes CDR1 MDHEN and CDR2 SYDVKM. Unmatched junction bases numbered 2, after V lost 2 bases and J lost 5 bases. This CDR3 is 15 amino acids long. The CDR3 coding sequence is TGTGCCAGCAGTTTAACTAGCGGGAGAGACAATGAGCAGTTCTTC. Translating gives CASSLTSGRDNEQFF.

V and J are TRBV29-1 and TRBJ2-2, with 11 bases matching TRBD1. Unmatched junction bases numbered 6, after V lost 4 bases and J lost 5 bases. This CDR3 contains 15 residues. Germline lookup yields CDR1 SQVTM and CDR2 ANQGSEA. This CDR3 reads CSVALGTGGTGELFF. The CDR3 DNA reads as TGCAGCGTTGCCCTCGGGACAGGGGGTACCGGGGAGCTGTTTTTT.

The chain recombines TRBV29-1 with TRBJ2-1; 8 bases agree with TRBD1. V gave up 5 bases and J gave up 3 bases; unmatched junction bases: 15. This CDR3 spans 17 amino acids. Germline CDR1 SQVTM, CDR2 ANQGSEA. CDR3 amino acids: CSVSPPGGGFLYNEQFF. In DNA, the CDR3 is TGCAGCGTTTCACCGCCAGGGGGCGGGTTCCTCTACAATGAGCAGTTCTTC.

The chain uses TRBV25-1 and TRBJ2-1, with 7 positions matching TRBD1. Germline lookup yields CDR1 MGHDK and CDR2 SYGVNS. The V segment lost 3 bases and the J segment 2 bases; nucleotides outside the gene matches: 7. The CDR3 is 16 amino acids. CDR3 sequence reads: CASSDTGTVTYNEQFF. In DNA form, the CDR3 reads TGTGCCAGCAGTGACACCGGGACAGTTACCTACAATGAGCAGTTCTTC.

The chain is built from TRBV5-1 and TRBJ2-5; D remains ambiguous. With the DNA end fitting TRBJ2-7 better, the J assignment may be wrong. This CDR3 has 12 amino acids. CDR1 is SGHRS, CDR2 YFSETQ, per germline. The CDR3 sequence: CASSTRFDEQYF. DNA for the CDR3: TGCGCCAGCAGCACGAGGTTCGACGAGCAGTACTTC.

The gene calls are TRBV4-3 and TRBJ1-2; possibly TRBD1 for D (6 bases). This CDR3 has 15 residues. The germline V gene encodes CDR1 LGHNA and CDR2 YSLEER. The V end was cut by 0 bases, the J end by 6 bases, with 14 bases between. Here the CDR3 DNA reads TGCGCCAGCAGCCAAGATACTGGGGGCTGGAATGGCTACACCTTC. It specifies CASSQDTGGWNGYTF.

The V and J genes are TRBV5-1 and TRBJ2-5, with a weak D call TRBD1 (5 bases). V was shortened by 6 bases and J by 2 bases, with 23 bases between the two germline ends. Germline CDR1 is SGHRS and CDR2 is YFSETQ. The CDR3 totals 17 residues. The CDR3 region is CASTFRSAGPLQETQYF. DNA for the CDR3: TGCGCCAGCACCTTTAGGTCGGCAGGGCCTCTTCAAGAGACCCAGTACTTC. Complete variable domain (other parts from reference TRBV5-1 and TRBJ2-5): KAGVTQTPRYLIKTRGQQVTLSCSPISGHRSVSWYQQTPGQGLQFLFEYFSETQRNKGNFPGRFSGRQFSNSRSEMNVSTLELGDSALYLCASTFRSAGPLQETQYFGPGTRLLVL.

The chain recombines TRBV9 with TRBJ2-7; TRBD2 aligns across 13 bases. CDR3 size: 15 residues. The ends lost 3 bases at V and 1 base at J; junction bases unmatched: 1. Germline assignment: CDR1 SGDLS and CDR2 YYNGEE. CDR3 protein: CASSATSGRSYEQYF. CDR3 DNA sequence: TGTGCCAGCAGCGCGACTAGCGGGAGGTCCTACGAGCAGTACTTC.

The J gene is TRBJ2-7, the V gene TRBV7-3; the match to TRBD2 covers 7 bases. From germline, CDR1 is SGHTA and CDR2 FQGTGA. V lost 6 bases and J lost 4; bases outside the gene matches: 15. The CDR3 length is 16 residues. CDR3 bases: TGTGCCAGCAGTTTGGGGGGGGGACCTTTAAGGTACGAGCAGTACTTC. This gives the protein CASSLGGGPLRYEQYF. The full variable domain, rest sourced from reference TRBV7-3 and TRBJ2-7, is GAGVSQTPSNKVTEKGKYVELRCDPISGHTALYWYRQSLGQGPEFLIYFQGTGAADDSGLPNDRFFAVRPEGSVSTLKIQRTERGDSAVYLCASSLGGGPLRYEQYFGPGTRLTVT.

This rearrangement joins TRBV30 to TRBJ2-1; D is unresolved. Germline CDR1 and CDR2: GTSNPN and SVGIG (reference sequence). The CDR3 totals 13 residues. The germline V and J ends were trimmed by 4 bases and 0 bases, with 7 bases remaining between them. CDR3 amino acids: CAWKDSSYNEQFF. The DNA of the CDR3 is TGTGCCTGGAAAGATAGCTCCTACAATGAGCAGTTCTTC.

This chain links TRBV5-5 with TRBJ2-2; D might be TRBD1 (6 bases). CDR1 and CDR2 from the germline V gene are SGHKS and YYEKEE (reference sequence). This CDR3 region has 16 residues. Trimming took off 3 bases at V and 3 bases at J, with 15 bases between the two ends. DNA of the CDR3: TGTGCCAGCAGCTCTGGCAGGGGCGATCACACCGGGGAGCTGTTTTTT. It codes for CASSSGRGDHTGELFF.

The V call is TRBV19, the J call TRBJ1-4, with 8 bases identical to TRBD1. CDR3 length: 14 amino acids. V was pared by 3 bases and J by 8 bases, with 5 bases of the junction left unmatched. Germline values: CDR1 LNHDA, CDR2 SQIVND (reference sequence). The CDR3 sequence is CASSIGAGGEKLFF. The DNA for the CDR3 is TGTGCCAGTAGTATCGGGGCAGGGGGCGAAAAACTGTTTTTT.